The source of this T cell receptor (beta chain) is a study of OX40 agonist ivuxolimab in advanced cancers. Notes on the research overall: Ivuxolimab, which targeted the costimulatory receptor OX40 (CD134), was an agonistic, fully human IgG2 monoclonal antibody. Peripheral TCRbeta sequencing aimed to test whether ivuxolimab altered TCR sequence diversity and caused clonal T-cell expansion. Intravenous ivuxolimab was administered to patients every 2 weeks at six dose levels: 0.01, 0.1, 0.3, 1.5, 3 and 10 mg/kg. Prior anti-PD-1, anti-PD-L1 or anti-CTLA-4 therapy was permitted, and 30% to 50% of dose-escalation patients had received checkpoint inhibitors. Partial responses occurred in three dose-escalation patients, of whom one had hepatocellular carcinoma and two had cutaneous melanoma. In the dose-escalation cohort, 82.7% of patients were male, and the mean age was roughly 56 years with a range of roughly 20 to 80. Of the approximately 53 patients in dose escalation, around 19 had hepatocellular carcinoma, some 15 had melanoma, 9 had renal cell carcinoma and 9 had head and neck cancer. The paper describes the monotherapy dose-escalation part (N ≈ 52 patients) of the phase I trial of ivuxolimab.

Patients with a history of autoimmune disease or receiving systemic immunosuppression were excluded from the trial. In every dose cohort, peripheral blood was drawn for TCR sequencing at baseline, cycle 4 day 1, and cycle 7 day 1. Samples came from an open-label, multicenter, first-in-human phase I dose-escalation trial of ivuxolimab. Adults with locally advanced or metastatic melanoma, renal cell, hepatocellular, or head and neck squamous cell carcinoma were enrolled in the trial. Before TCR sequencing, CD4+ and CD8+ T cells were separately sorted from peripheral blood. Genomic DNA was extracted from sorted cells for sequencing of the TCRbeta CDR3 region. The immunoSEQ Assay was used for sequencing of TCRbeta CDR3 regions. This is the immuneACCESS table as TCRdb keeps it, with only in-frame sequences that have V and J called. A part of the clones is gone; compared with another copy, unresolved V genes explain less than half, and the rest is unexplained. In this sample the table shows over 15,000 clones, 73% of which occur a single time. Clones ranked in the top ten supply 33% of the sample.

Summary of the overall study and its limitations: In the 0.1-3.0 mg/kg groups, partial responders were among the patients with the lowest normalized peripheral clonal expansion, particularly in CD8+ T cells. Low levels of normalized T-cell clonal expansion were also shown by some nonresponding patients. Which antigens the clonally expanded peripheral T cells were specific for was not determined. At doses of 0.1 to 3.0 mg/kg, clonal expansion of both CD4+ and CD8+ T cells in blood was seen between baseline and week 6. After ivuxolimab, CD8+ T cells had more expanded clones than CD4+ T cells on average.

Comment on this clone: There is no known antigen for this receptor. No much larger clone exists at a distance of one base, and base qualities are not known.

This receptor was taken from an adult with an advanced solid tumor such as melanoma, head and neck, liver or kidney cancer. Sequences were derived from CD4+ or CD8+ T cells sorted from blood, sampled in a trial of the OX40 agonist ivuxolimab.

The CDR3 amino acid sequence is: CASGGGDGYTF. The sequence in DNA is TGTGCCAGCGGGGGAGGGGATGGCTACACCTTC. The receptor chain draws on TRBV27 and TRBJ1-2; matching of 5 bases hints at TRBD1 as the D gene. V is pared back by 8 bases and J by 6 bases, with 10 bases lying between the germline termini. The CDR3 sequence holds 11 residues, the cysteine and phenylalanine included. The retained sequence is limited to the CDR3, 33 bases, with the frame set at the first base. CDR1 and CDR2, per the germline V gene (reference sequence), are MNHEY and SMNVEV.